These T cell receptor beta chains were read from a single sample in a study of T cell repertoires in aging, cancer and after chemotherapy. Via MiXCR, TCRdb re-called the multiplex PCR reads, giving one row per CDR3 protein. The repertoire consists of roughly 3,900 distinct CDR3 sequences, with roughly 28% occurring once and the leading ten covering under 7%. Input material: blood. The origin of the receptors is a human donor in good health. Each CDR3 is given with its conserved first and last residue. A D gene is named only where the DNA matches it firmly. Size is omitted from some rows. Given values are once, few, many or a class for expanded clones.

D gene,J gene,V gene,clone size,CDR3 DNA,CDR3 protein
.,TRBJ1-5,TRBV30,.,TGTGCCTGGAGCTCCTCAGGATTTAGCAATCAGCCCCAGCATTTT,CAWSSSGFSNQPQHF
.,TRBJ2-2,TRBV7-6,.,TGTGCCAGCAGCTCCCACACGGGTGCCGGGGAGCTGTTTTTT,CASSSHTGAGELFF
TRBD1,TRBJ1-2,TRBV6-5,.,TGTGCCAGCAGTTATAGACAGGGCGGAGACTATGGCTACACCTTC,CASSYRQGGDYGYTF
.,TRBJ1-5,TRBV12-3/TRBV12-4,.,TGTGCCAGCAGTCCCTCGGGGCAACGGGGTCAGCCCCAGCATTTT,CASSPSGQRGQPQHF
TRBD1,TRBJ1-4,TRBV30,few,TGTGCCTGCCAGGGGGAGGAAAAACTGTTTTTT,CACQGEEKLFF
TRBD1,TRBJ2-2,TRBV12-3/TRBV12-4,few,TGTGCCAGCAGGTCTTCCGTCACAGGGGACACCGGGGAGCTGTTTTTT,CASRSSVTGDTGELFF
.,TRBJ1-6,TRBV12-3/TRBV12-4,.,TGTGCCAGCAGTTTCCCCGGTACCTCACCCCTCCACTTT,CASSFPGTSPLHF
TRBD2,TRBJ2-7,TRBV5-6,few,TGTGCCAGCAGCTTCACATCCGGGACTATTCGCGAGCAGTACTTC,CASSFTSGTIREQYF
.,TRBJ2-5,TRBV6-5,medium-sized,TGTGCCAGCAGTTACTCTGTCCCCCTGGGGGAGACCCAGTACTTC,CASSYSVPLGETQYF
TRBD1,TRBJ2-3,TRBV19,.,TGTGCCAGTGGATTAACCGGGGACAGGGAACGAGGAGATACGCAGTATTTT,CASGLTGDRERGDTQYF
TRBD1,TRBJ1-3,TRBV6-5,few,TGTGCCAGCAGTTACTCACAGGGGTGGGCGGGAAACACCATATATTTT,CASSYSQGWAGNTIYF
.,TRBJ1-1,TRBV6-5,medium-sized,TGTGCCGCGCGCGGATGGGACACTGAAGCTTTCTTT,CAARGWDTEAFF
.,TRBJ1-3,TRBV10-3,few,TGTGCCATCAGTGAGAGGAGGGTAAGCTCTGGAAACACCATATATTTT,CAISERRVSSGNTIYF
.,TRBJ2-1,TRBV7-6,.,TGTGCCAGCAGCTCCGACAGCCCCTTTAACAATGAGCAGTTCTTC,CASSSDSPFNNEQFF
.,TRBJ2-5,TRBV27,few,TGTGCCAGCAGTTTAAACAGGGAGGATTGGATTCAAGAGACCCAGTACTTC,CASSLNREDWIQETQYF
.,TRBJ1-2,TRBV5-4,.,TGTGCCAGCAGCACCGATTATGGCTACACCTTC,CASSTDYGYTF
.,TRBJ1-5,TRBV12-3/TRBV12-4,few,TGTGCCAGTAGACTTGGGGGCAATCAGCCCCAGCATTTT,CASRLGGNQPQHF
.,TRBJ2-5,TRBV12-3/TRBV12-4,few,TGTGCCAGCAGTAAGCCCCAAGAGACCCAGTACTTC,CASSKPQETQYF
.,TRBJ2-3,TRBV15,few,TGTGCCACAGGGTCTAGGGGGGGGGATACGCAGTATTTT,CATGSRGGDTQYF
TRBD1,TRBJ2-5,TRBV2,.,TGTGCCACCGGACAGGCCCAAGAGACCCAGTACTTC,CATGQAQETQYF
.,TRBJ2-7,TRBV27,.,TGTGCCAGCAGTTTTTCCCCACCCGGGGGAGGCGCCTACGAGCAGTACTTC,CASSFSPPGGGAYEQYF
TRBD2,TRBJ2-2,TRBV29-1,large,TGCAGCGTTACTAGCGGGGGGGATGAGAACACCGGGGAGCTGTTTTTT,CSVTSGGDENTGELFF
.,TRBJ1-2,TRBV19,once,TGTGCCAGTAGTATACCGGTCCCACAACGGTATGGCTACACCTTC,CASSIPVPQRYGYTF
.,TRBJ1-2,TRBV19,.,TGTGCCAGTAGTATTACTCGGGGAGGTTCGATTGGCTACACCTTC,CASSITRGGSIGYTF
.,TRBJ2-5,TRBV24-1,.,TGTGCCACCAGTGATCGGACGTCTTTGGGGACCCAGTACTTC,CATSDRTSLGTQYF
TRBD1,TRBJ1-4,TRBV5-5,medium-sized,TGTGCCAGCAGCCAAGCGGGACAGGGAGATGAAAAACTGTTTTTT,CASSQAGQGDEKLFF
.,TRBJ1-1,TRBV19,.,TGTGCCAGTAGTATTGAGCAGGGTAGTGAAGCTTTCTTT,CASSIEQGSEAFF
.,TRBJ2-3,TRBV12-3/TRBV12-4,.,TGTGCCAGCGAGGTCGCCCACGAGTTAGATACGCAGTATTTT,CASEVAHELDTQYF
.,TRBJ1-4,TRBV12-3/TRBV12-4,.,TGTGCCAGCAGTGTACAGGGATATAATGAAAAACTGTTTTTT,CASSVQGYNEKLFF
.,TRBJ1-6,TRBV5-5,few,TGTGCCAGCAGCTTGGGAAGGGGGAATTCACCCCTCCACTTT,CASSLGRGNSPLHF
TRBD1,TRBJ1-6,TRBV11-1,few,TGTGCCAGCAGCAGGACAGGGAATAATTCACCCCTCCACTTT,CASSRTGNNSPLHF